Below, 32 T cell receptor beta chains from the same sample are listed, as sequenced in a study of shared clonotypes between healthy human individuals. Method: immunoSEQ multiplex PCR; TCRdb's copy keeps in-frame clones and lacks some. The sample comprises approximately 2,000,000 clones, just over 90% of which are singletons, and more than 1.5% rests with the top ten. Positive CCR7 selection of CD45RO-negative cells yielded the naive CD8 cells, and terminally differentiated effector memory CD45RA+ cells were excluded. The specimen sequenced was naive CD8+ T cells from PBMCs. The receptors stem from a man between 18 and 35 years old in good health. Some clones in this sample may be carry-over from other donors' samples.

The J gene is TRBJ2-7, the V gene TRBV4-1, with 7 nucleotides matching TRBD1. V shed 1 base, J shed 0 bases, and the junction held 3 bases outside the gene matches. Germline CDR1 is MGHRA and CDR2 is YSYEKL. This CDR3 spans 15 amino acids. The CDR3 spells CASSQVAGGSYEQYF. CDR3 in DNA: TGCGCCAGCAGCCAAGTGGCAGGGGGCTCCTACGAGCAGTACTTC.

V gene TRBV5-1 combines with J gene TRBJ2-3; TRBD2 agrees at 9 bases. Germline V gene lookup returns CDR1 SGHRS and CDR2 YFSETQ. After removal of 6 bases from V and 4 bases from J, the junction contained 6 bases not matched to a gene. The CDR3 is made up of 14 amino acids. CDR3 loop: CASKAGGPSDTQYF. CDR3 DNA: TGCGCCAGCAAGGCGGGAGGGCCATCAGATACGCAGTATTTT.

The gene calls are TRBV19 and TRBJ1-2, with 7 bases matching TRBD1. This CDR3 region has 18 residues. Germline V lookup: CDR1 LNHDA, CDR2 SQIVND (reference sequence). V lost 4 bases and J lost 10; bases outside the gene matches: 24. The CDR3 sequence is CASSTEPNWLAGGFDYTF. The CDR3 nucleotides are TGTGCCAGTAGTACCGAACCTAACTGGTTGGCAGGGGGATTTGACTACACCTTC.

This rearrangement joins TRBV6-6 to TRBJ1-5, with D possibly matching TRBD1 (6 bases). V lost 6 bases and J lost 0, with 12 bases in between. Per germline, CDR1 MNHNY and CDR2 SVGAGI (reference sequence). CDR3 length: 15 residues. Here the CDR3 reads CASRDSLYSNQPQHF. In DNA, the CDR3 is TGTGCCAGCAGGGACAGCCTTTATAGCAATCAGCCCCAGCATTTT.

The chain employs TRBV6-5 and TRBJ2-7, with D perhaps being TRBD1 or TRBD2 (5 bases each). Germline V lookup: CDR1 MNHEY, CDR2 SVGAGI. This CDR3 is 14 amino acids long. The ends were cut back, 5 bases at V and 2 bases at J, with 13 bases in the middle. This CDR3 is CASSINGAAYEQYF. The CDR3 nucleotides read TGTGCCAGCAGTATTAACGGGGCTGCCTACGAGCAGTACTTC.

J is TRBJ1-1 and V is TRBV28; D is ambiguous. This CDR3 spans 13 amino acids. Germline values: CDR1 MDHEN, CDR2 SYDVKM. V lost 6 bases to trimming and J lost 2 bases, with 10 bases between them. Here the CDR3 DNA reads TGTGCCAGCAGACCCGTCTTCAACACTGAAGCTTTCTTT. Its translation is CASRPVFNTEAFF.

The table lists this clone with many counts. This rearrangement joins TRBV4-3 to TRBJ1-1, with D unresolved. The CDR3 is 15 residues long. Per the germline V gene, CDR1 is LGHNA and CDR2 is YSLEER. The V end lost 0 bases, the J end lost 2 bases, and 10 bases lay between the germline ends. This CDR3 reads CASSQDGLSNTEAFF. In DNA, the CDR3 is TGCGCCAGCAGCCAAGATGGGCTTTCCAACACTGAAGCTTTCTTT.

The chain carries TRBV7-9 and TRBJ2-7; TRBD1 matches 7 bases. V shed 5 bases, J shed 3 bases, and the junction held 10 bases outside the gene matches. The CDR3 is made up of 15 amino acids. Germline CDR1 and CDR2: SEHNR and FQNEAQ (reference sequence). The CDR3 loop is CASSPTTGYVYEQYF. CDR3 bases: TGTGCCAGCAGCCCGACGACAGGGTATGTCTACGAGCAGTACTTC.

This sequence joins TRBV12-5 and TRBJ2-3; 7 bases map to TRBD2. Germline values: CDR1 LGHNT, CDR2 FRNRAP. The CDR3 is 14 amino acids. The V and J ends lost 5 bases and 2 bases, in that order; junction bases with no gene match: 4. CDR3 protein: CASGHGTNTDTQYF. The CDR3 coding sequence is TGTGCTAGTGGTCACGGGACTAACACAGATACGCAGTATTTT. Variable domain in full (rest from reference TRBV12-5 and TRBJ2-3): DARVTQTPRHKVTEMGQEVTMRCQPILGHNTVFWYRQTMMQGLELLAYFRNRAPLDDSGMPKDRFSAEMPDATLATLKIQPSEPRDSAVYFCASGHGTNTDTQYFGPGTRLTVL.

The V and J genes are TRBV11-2 and TRBJ2-7, with 8 bases matching TRBD2. Looked up from germline, CDR1 is SGHAT and CDR2 is FQNNGV. This CDR3 comprises 15 residues. After removal of 9 bases from V and 1 base from J, the junction contained 11 bases not matched to a gene. CDR3 sequence reads: CASREALAVSYEQYF. The CDR3 nucleotides are TGTGCCAGTCGGGAGGCACTAGCGGTTTCCTACGAGCAGTACTTC.

This chain connects TRBV28 to TRBJ2-7, with TRBD1 matching 7 bases. In germline, CDR1 is MDHEN, CDR2 SYDVKM. The length of the CDR3 is 14 residues. V lost 5 bases, J lost 5 bases, and 9 bases stayed unmatched. In DNA form, the CDR3 reads TGTGCCAGCAGTGCCTCGACAGGGTCTAACGAGCAGTACTTC. Protein sequence: CASSASTGSNEQYF.

The chain links TRBV9 to TRBJ2-1; 8 nucleotides align to TRBD2. Germline assignment: CDR1 SGDLS and CDR2 YYNGEE. The CDR3 totals 14 residues. Trimming removed 4 bases from V and 5 bases from J; junction bases left unmatched: 5. The CDR3: CASSFLSGDNEQFF. CDR3 DNA: TGTGCCAGCAGCTTTCTTAGCGGGGACAATGAGCAGTTCTTC.

This sequence joins TRBV5-1 and TRBJ2-7; TRBD2 is a possible D gene (6 bases). Germline values: CDR1 SGHRS, CDR2 YFSETQ. The V and J ends lost 4 bases and 2 bases respectively, with 16 bases between them. There are 15 residues in the CDR3. The chain's CDR3 is CASSLGAGRTYEQYF. The CDR3 region has the DNA TGCGCCAGCAGCCTCGGGGCAGGGAGGACCTACGAGCAGTACTTC.

The V and J genes are TRBV5-1 and TRBJ1-5; a possible D gene is TRBD1 (6 bases). CDR1 is SGHRS, CDR2 YFSETQ, per germline. The V end was cut by 0 bases, the J end by 1 base, with 14 bases between. This CDR3 region has 17 residues. The CDR3 bases are TGCGCCAGCAGCTTGGGATTAGGGGGGCTCAGCAATCAGCCCCAGCATTTT. This translates into CASSLGLGGLSNQPQHF.

CDR3 loop: CASSLKPANTGELFF. The CDR3, as DNA: TGTGCCAGCAGCTTAAAACCGGCAAACACCGGGGAGCTGTTTTTT. The rearrangement uses TRBV7-9 and TRBJ2-2; no reliable D call. The CDR3 length is 15 residues. CDR1 and CDR2 from the germline V gene are SEHNR and FQNEAQ (reference sequence). Trimming took 2 bases from V and 2 from J, leaving 9 bases between them.

Of note for this clone: This CDR3 is also generated by other DNA sequences in the sample. The chain has TRBV11-2 and TRBJ1-4; D unresolved. Germline V gives CDR1 SGHAT, CDR2 FQNNGV. V was pared by 3 bases and J by 7 bases, with 6 bases between. This CDR3 contains 12 residues. The CDR3 DNA follows: TGTGCCAGCAGCTTGGACGGTGAAAAACTGTTTTTT. Translating gives CASSLDGEKLFF.

This chain connects TRBV28 to TRBJ2-7, with D uncertain. Germline CDR1 is MDHEN and CDR2 is SYDVKM. The ends were cut back, 3 bases at V and 6 bases at J, with 12 bases in the middle. The CDR3 has 13 residues. In DNA, the CDR3 is TGTGCCAGCAGTTTTGGTTCCGGTGTCGAGCAGTACTTC. It encodes CASSFGSGVEQYF.

The chain combines TRBV7-8 with TRBJ1-5; perhaps TRBD1 as D (5 bases). The CDR3 totals 16 residues. Looked up from germline, CDR1 is SGHVS and CDR2 is FQNEAQ. V lost 5 bases and J lost 0, with 14 bases in between. The CDR3 spells CASSEGRAYSNQPQHF. Written as DNA, the CDR3 is TGTGCCAGCAGCGAGGGGAGGGCCTATAGCAATCAGCCCCAGCATTTT.

The chain carries TRBV29-1 and TRBJ2-5; tentatively, D is TRBD1 (5 bases). The germline V and J ends were trimmed by 3 bases and 5 bases, with 13 bases remaining between them. The length of the CDR3 is 13 residues. The germline V gene encodes CDR1 SQVTM and CDR2 ANQGSEA. The CDR3 here is CSVDPGRAETQYF. In DNA, the CDR3 is TGCAGCGTTGACCCGGGCAGGGCGGAGACCCAGTACTTC.

The rearrangement links TRBV29-1 to TRBJ1-2, with TRBD1 matching over 9 bases. This CDR3 comprises 15 residues. The V segment lost 6 bases and the J segment 5 bases; nucleotides outside the gene matches: 13. Germline V gene data show CDR1 as SQVTM and CDR2 as ANQGSEA. CDR3 residues: CSVRQGVGTQYGYTF. CDR3 coding DNA: TGCAGCGTACGACAGGGGGTAGGGACCCAATATGGCTACACCTTC.

This chain joins TRBV4-3 and TRBJ2-1, with TRBD2 identical over 8 bases. The CDR3 is made up of 16 amino acids. The V segment lost 0 bases and the J segment 8 bases; nucleotides outside the gene matches: 9. Germline V gene sequence: CDR1 LGHNA, CDR2 YSLEER. The CDR3 protein is CASSQDTGREAHEQFF. The CDR3 DNA reads as TGCGCCAGCAGCCAAGATACGGGGCGGGAGGCCCATGAGCAGTTCTTC.

The rearrangement links TRBV6-5 to TRBJ1-1; 8 nucleotides align to TRBD1. Trimming removed 5 bases from V and 5 bases from J; junction bases left unmatched: 4. Germline V gene lookup returns CDR1 MNHEY and CDR2 SVGAGI. CDR3 size: 13 residues. In DNA form, the CDR3 reads TGTGCCAGCAGTAAGACAGGGGTTACTGAAGCTTTCTTT. Translated: CASSKTGVTEAFF.

The J gene is TRBJ1-1, the V gene TRBV19; no reliable D call. Trimming stripped 6 bases from V and 5 bases from J, with 13 bases between. The CDR3 length is 13 residues. Germline CDR1 LNHDA, CDR2 SQIVND (reference sequence). The CDR3 DNA is TGTGCCAGTAGCTCCAGGTCCCTAACTGAAGCTTTCTTT. Its translation is CASSSRSLTEAFF.

J is TRBJ2-7 and V is TRBV10-3; 11 bases align to TRBD1. The CDR3 loop spans 13 amino acids. J was trimmed by 5 bases and V by 6 bases; bases with no gene match: 3. From germline, CDR1 is ENHRY and CDR2 SYGVKD. CDR3 in amino acids: CAIRGTGGNEQYF. The CDR3 DNA sequence: TGTGCCATCAGGGGGACAGGGGGGAACGAGCAGTACTTC.

The chain joins TRBV9 to TRBJ1-1, with D unresolved. Trimming shortened V by 4 bases and J by 2 bases, and 21 bases separated the two germline ends. In germline, CDR1 is SGDLS, CDR2 YYNGEE. The CDR3 has 17 amino acids. The CDR3 DNA follows: TGTGCCAGCAGCAACTCCCTCGAGGAGAACCAAAACACTGAAGCTTTCTTT. Translation gives CASSNSLEENQNTEAFF. The entire variable domain, with the rest obtained from reference TRBV9 and TRBJ1-1, is as follows: DSGVTQTPKHLITATGQRVTLRCSPRSGDLSVYWYQQSLDQGLQFLIQYYNGEERAKGNILERFSAQQFPDLHSELNLSSLELGDSALYFCASSNSLEENQNTEAFFGQGTRLTVV.

The chain uses TRBV10-3 and TRBJ2-3; D is ambiguous. Per the germline V gene, CDR1 is ENHRY and CDR2 is SYGVKD. Trimming removed 3 bases from V and 2 bases from J, with 9 bases in between. The CDR3 covers 14 residues. DNA for the CDR3: TGTGCCATCAGTGATGAACAGTTCACAGATACGCAGTATTTT. It is translated as CAISDEQFTDTQYF.

The V and J genes are TRBV28 and TRBJ2-7; 9 bases fit TRBD2. V was pared by 2 bases and J by 7 bases, with 3 bases of the junction left unmatched. The CDR3 sequence is 13 residues long. Germline lookup yields CDR1 MDHEN and CDR2 SYDVKM. The CDR3 region has the DNA TGTGCCAGCAGTTTAGCGGGAGGGGGGGAGCAGTACTTC. This sequence encodes CASSLAGGGEQYF.

The chain uses TRBV7-2 and TRBJ2-1; D tentatively reads TRBD1 or TRBD2 (6 bases each). Trimming removed 4 bases at V and 7 bases at J, with 17 bases between. Germline CDR1 reads SGHTA; CDR2 reads FQGNSA. The CDR3 covers 15 residues. CDR3 residues: CASSSWRGAPNEQFF. The DNA of the CDR3 is TGTGCCAGCAGCTCGTGGAGGGGGGCGCCGAATGAGCAGTTCTTC. The full variable domain, its missing parts supplied by reference TRBV7-2 and TRBJ2-1, is GAGVSQSPSNKVTEKGKDVELRCDPISGHTALYWYRQSLGQGLEFLIYFQGNSAPDKSGLPSDRFSAERTGGSVSTLTIQRTQQEDSAVYLCASSSWRGAPNEQFFGPGTRLTVL.

The chain carries TRBV10-1 and TRBJ1-1; D not certain. Germline-derived CDR1 and CDR2 are WNHNN and SYGVQD (reference sequence). The CDR3 sequence is 15 residues long. V shed 0 bases and J shed 0 bases, with 8 bases lying between them. CDR3 region: CASSESGNMNTEAFF. DNA of the CDR3: TGCGCCAGCAGTGAGTCTGGCAACATGAACACTGAAGCTTTCTTT.

The chain recombines TRBV28 with TRBJ2-2, with 9 bases identical to TRBD2. Trimming at V came to 7 bases and at J to 7 bases, leaving 4 bases not matched to a gene. Germline V gene lookup returns CDR1 MDHEN and CDR2 SYDVKM. The CDR3 loop spans 13 amino acids. The CDR3 DNA reads TGTGCCAGCACCGCGGGAGGGTACGGGGAGCTGTTTTTT. Protein sequence: CASTAGGYGELFF.

This chain connects TRBV27 to TRBJ1-2; perhaps TRBD1 as D (6 bases). This CDR3 contains 13 residues. Per the germline V gene, CDR1 is MNHEY and CDR2 is SMNVEV (reference sequence). V was clipped by 4 bases and J by 7 bases, with 13 bases between them. CDR3 DNA: TGTGCCAGCAGTTCGTCAGGGGTATTTGGCTACACCTTC. Amino acid sequence: CASSSSGVFGYTF.

The rearrangement uses TRBV9 and TRBJ2-2; TRBD1 aligns across 12 bases. Germline V lookup: CDR1 SGDLS, CDR2 YYNGEE. The CDR3 totals 17 residues. Trimming took 3 bases from V and 5 from J; bases not matched to a gene: 8. The CDR3 loop is CASSGYRDRGRTGELFF. The CDR3 DNA is TGTGCCAGCAGCGGCTACCGGGACAGGGGGCGGACCGGGGAGCTGTTTTTT. The variable domain in full, with the rest retrieved from reference TRBV9 and TRBJ2-2, is DSGVTQTPKHLITATGQRVTLRCSPRSGDLSVYWYQQSLDQGLQFLIQYYNGEERAKGNILERFSAQQFPDLHSELNLSSLELGDSALYFCASSGYRDRGRTGELFFGEGSRLTVL.